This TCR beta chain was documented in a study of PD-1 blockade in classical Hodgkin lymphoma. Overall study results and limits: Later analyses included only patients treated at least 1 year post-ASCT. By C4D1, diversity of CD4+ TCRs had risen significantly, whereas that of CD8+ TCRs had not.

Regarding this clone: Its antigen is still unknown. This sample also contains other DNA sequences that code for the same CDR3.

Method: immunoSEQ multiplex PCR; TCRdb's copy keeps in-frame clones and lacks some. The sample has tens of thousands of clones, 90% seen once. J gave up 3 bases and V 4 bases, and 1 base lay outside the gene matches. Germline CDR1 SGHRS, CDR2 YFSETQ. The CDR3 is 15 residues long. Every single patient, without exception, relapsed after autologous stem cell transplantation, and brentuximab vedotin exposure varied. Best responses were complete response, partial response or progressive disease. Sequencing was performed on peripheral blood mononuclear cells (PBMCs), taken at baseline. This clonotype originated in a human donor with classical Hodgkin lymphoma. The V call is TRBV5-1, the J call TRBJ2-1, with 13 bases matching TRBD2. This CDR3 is CASSRTSGGYNEQFF. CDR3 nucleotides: TGCGCCAGCAGCCGGACTAGCGGGGGCTACAATGAGCAGTTCTTC.